The rows below give T cell receptor beta chains drawn from one sample of a study of blood T cell repertoires in COVID-19. Generated by immunoSEQ multiplex PCR, the TCRdb table keeps only in-frame clones and is missing some. Here the sample spans tens of thousands of clones, around 68% being singletons. Material for sequencing was peripheral blood. The receptors derive from an older woman with acute or convalescent COVID-19. Both conserved end residues are part of each CDR3. The D gene is left open where the match is weak. Clone size appears in some rows only: once, few, many, or a class for an expanded clone.

d_gene: NA
abundance: once
len: 15
j_gene: TRBJ2-3
v_gene: TRBV7-8
CDR3nt: TGTGCCAGCAGCCCTATGGACACCGAGGCGGATACGCAGTATTTT
CDR3aa: CASSPMDTEADTQYF

d_gene: TRBD1
abundance: NA
len: 15
j_gene: TRBJ2-7
v_gene: TRBV6-5
CDR3nt: TGTGCCAGCACCCCACTAGGGACAGGGAAATACGAGCAGTACTTC
CDR3aa: CASTPLGTGKYEQYF

d_gene: TRBD1
abundance: few
len: 17
j_gene: TRBJ2-5
v_gene: TRBV9
CDR3nt: TGTGCCAGCAGCGTAGGGAGGGGGACAGGAGTCCAAGAGACCCAGTACTTC
CDR3aa: CASSVGRGTGVQETQYF

d_gene: NA
abundance: NA
len: 16
j_gene: TRBJ1-2
v_gene: TRBV10-3
CDR3nt: TGTGCCATCAGCTTCCAGGGTCGACAGGAGAGCTATGGCTACACCTTC
CDR3aa: CAISFQGRQESYGYTF

d_gene: NA
abundance: NA
len: 12
j_gene: TRBJ2-7
v_gene: TRBV18
CDR3nt: TGTGCCAGCTCACGAAACAAATACGAGCAGTACTTC
CDR3aa: CASSRNKYEQYF

d_gene: TRBD2
abundance: NA
len: 16
j_gene: TRBJ2-7
v_gene: TRBV2
CDR3nt: TGTGCCAGCAGTCCGATGGGGGTAGCGGGAAAAAACGAGCAGTACTTC
CDR3aa: CASSPMGVAGKNEQYF

d_gene: TRBD2
abundance: NA
len: 14
j_gene: TRBJ2-4
v_gene: TRBV14
CDR3nt: TGTGCCAGCAGCCAAGCTTCAGGGAGGGACATTCAGTACTTC
CDR3aa: CASSQASGRDIQYF

d_gene: TRBD1
abundance: NA
len: 14
j_gene: TRBJ2-1
v_gene: TRBV6-5
CDR3nt: TGTGCCAGCAGAATGTTGACAGGGACAAATGAGCAGTTCTTC
CDR3aa: CASRMLTGTNEQFF

d_gene: NA
abundance: NA
len: 15
j_gene: TRBJ2-1
v_gene: TRBV5-1
CDR3nt: TGCGCCAGCAGCTTGGTCCAGGGTTCCTACAATGAGCAGTTCTTC
CDR3aa: CASSLVQGSYNEQFF

d_gene: TRBD1
abundance: NA
len: 17
j_gene: TRBJ2-6
v_gene: TRBV3-1/TRBV3-2
CDR3nt: TGTGCCAGCAGCCAAGCCGGACAGGGGACCGGGGCCAACGTCCTGACTTTC
CDR3aa: CASSQAGQGTGANVLTF

d_gene: NA
abundance: NA
len: 13
j_gene: TRBJ2-5
v_gene: TRBV4-3
CDR3nt: TGCGCCAGCAGCCAGGGCCTCCAAGAGACCCAGTACTTC
CDR3aa: CASSQGLQETQYF

d_gene: TRBD1
abundance: NA
len: 14
j_gene: TRBJ1-5
v_gene: TRBV11-3
CDR3nt: TGTGCCAGCAGCTTAGAACAGGGGAGGCAGCCCCAGCATTTT
CDR3aa: CASSLEQGRQPQHF

d_gene: NA
abundance: NA
len: 13
j_gene: TRBJ1-1
v_gene: TRBV13
CDR3nt: TGTGCCAGCAGCTTACAGGGGCTGACTGAAGCTTTCTTT
CDR3aa: CASSLQGLTEAFF

d_gene: TRBD1
abundance: NA
len: 15
j_gene: TRBJ2-2
v_gene: TRBV7-2
CDR3nt: TGTGCCAGCAGGCCGACAGGGGCGAACACCGGGGAGCTGTTTTTT
CDR3aa: CASRPTGANTGELFF

d_gene: TRBD1
abundance: NA
len: 14
j_gene: TRBJ1-3
v_gene: TRBV19
CDR3nt: TGTGCCAGTAGGGACAGGGTGGCTGGAAACACCATATATTTT
CDR3aa: CASRDRVAGNTIYF

d_gene: NA
abundance: NA
len: 16
j_gene: TRBJ2-4
v_gene: TRBV6-5
CDR3nt: TGTGCCAGCAGTTACTCGGCGACTCTAGCCAAAAACATTCAGTACTTC
CDR3aa: CASSYSATLAKNIQYF

d_gene: TRBD1
abundance: NA
len: 15
j_gene: TRBJ2-1
v_gene: TRBV7-2
CDR3nt: TGTGCCAGCAACTTGGACAGGAGCTCCTACAATGAGCAGTTCTTC
CDR3aa: CASNLDRSSYNEQFF

d_gene: NA
abundance: NA
len: 14
j_gene: TRBJ1-2
v_gene: TRBV6-1
CDR3nt: TGTGCCAGCAGTGAGGCCAGGGGCGTGGATGGCTACACCTTC
CDR3aa: CASSEARGVDGYTF

d_gene: NA
abundance: few
len: 17
j_gene: TRBJ1-4
v_gene: TRBV28
CDR3nt: TGTGCCAGCAGTTTTACCCGGTACAGGGCTTCGAATGAAAAACTGTTTTTT
CDR3aa: CASSFTRYRASNEKLFF

d_gene: TRBD1
abundance: NA
len: 15
j_gene: TRBJ2-5
v_gene: TRBV9
CDR3nt: TGTGCCAGCAGCGGATCCGGGACAGGGGGCGAGACCCAGTACTTC
CDR3aa: CASSGSGTGGETQYF

d_gene: TRBD1
abundance: NA
len: 16
j_gene: TRBJ1-1
v_gene: TRBV7-9
CDR3nt: TGTGCCAGCAGCCGAGACAGGGGATTATGGAACACTGAAGCTTTCTTT
CDR3aa: CASSRDRGLWNTEAFF

d_gene: TRBD1
abundance: NA
len: 14
j_gene: TRBJ1-1
v_gene: TRBV12-5
CDR3nt: TGTGCTAGTGGCCTGGGACAGCCGAACACTGAAGCTTTCTTT
CDR3aa: CASGLGQPNTEAFF

d_gene: TRBD1
abundance: NA
len: 15
j_gene: TRBJ1-1
v_gene: TRBV10-1
CDR3nt: TGCGCCAGCAGTGAGGCTACAGGGGGGGATATGGGAGCTTTCTTT
CDR3aa: CASSEATGGDMGAFF

d_gene: TRBD2
abundance: NA
len: 16
j_gene: TRBJ2-3
v_gene: TRBV6-1
CDR3nt: TGTGCCAGCAGTGTGGGAGGGGAAGCGGGGAAGGATACGCAGTATTTT
CDR3aa: CASSVGGEAGKDTQYF

d_gene: TRBD1
abundance: NA
len: 16
j_gene: TRBJ1-6
v_gene: TRBV5-1
CDR3nt: TGCGCCAGCAGCTACCAGGGGGCTACTAGGGATTCACCCCTCCACTTT
CDR3aa: CASSYQGATRDSPLHF

d_gene: TRBD2
abundance: NA
len: 17
j_gene: TRBJ2-1
v_gene: TRBV28
CDR3nt: TGTGCCAGCAGCACACCGACAATAGCGGGAGAAGGCGAGGAGCAGTTCTTC
CDR3aa: CASSTPTIAGEGEEQFF

d_gene: NA
abundance: NA
len: 11
j_gene: TRBJ1-2
v_gene: TRBV5-1
CDR3nt: TGCGCCAGCAGCTCTCCTTCTGGCTACACCTTC
CDR3aa: CASSSPSGYTF

d_gene: TRBD1
abundance: few
len: 15
j_gene: TRBJ2-7
v_gene: TRBV19
CDR3nt: TGTGCCAGTAGTATAATGGGGGACAGGGGGCACGAGCAGTACTTC
CDR3aa: CASSIMGDRGHEQYF

d_gene: TRBD1
abundance: NA
len: 15
j_gene: TRBJ2-7
v_gene: TRBV5-1
CDR3nt: TGCGCCAGCAGCGACACCGGGACAGCAGATCTCGAGCAGTACTTC
CDR3aa: CASSDTGTADLEQYF

d_gene: NA
abundance: NA
len: 12
j_gene: TRBJ1-6
v_gene: TRBV3-1/TRBV3-2
CDR3nt: TGTGCCAGCAACTTGTATAATTCACCCCTCCACTTT
CDR3aa: CASNLYNSPLHF

d_gene: NA
abundance: NA
len: 12
j_gene: TRBJ2-6
v_gene: TRBV6-5
CDR3nt: TGTGCCAGCAGCGGGGGGCCCAACGTCCTGACTTTC
CDR3aa: CASSGGPNVLTF

d_gene: TRBD1
abundance: NA
len: 16
j_gene: TRBJ2-1
v_gene: TRBV2
CDR3nt: TGTGCCAGCAGGGAGACAGGGCAAAGCTCCTACAATGAGCAGTTCTTC
CDR3aa: CASRETGQSSYNEQFF

d_gene: TRBD1
abundance: few
len: 14
j_gene: TRBJ1-3
v_gene: TRBV6-2/TRBV6-3
CDR3nt: TGTGCCAGCAGTCGGACAGGGGCTGGAAACACCATATATTTT
CDR3aa: CASSRTGAGNTIYF

d_gene: TRBD2
abundance: few
len: 17
j_gene: TRBJ2-1
v_gene: TRBV7-2
CDR3nt: TGTGCCAGCAGCTACGAACCGGGACTAGCCTCCTACAATGAGCAGTTCTTC
CDR3aa: CASSYEPGLASYNEQFF

d_gene: NA
abundance: NA
len: 13
j_gene: TRBJ2-5
v_gene: TRBV28
CDR3nt: TGTGCCAGCAGTTTCCCAGGGTCAGAGACCCAGTACTTC
CDR3aa: CASSFPGSETQYF

d_gene: TRBD1
abundance: NA
len: 14
j_gene: TRBJ2-7
v_gene: TRBV7-8
CDR3nt: TGTGCCAGCAGCTTAGGGACAGGCCTCTACGAGCAGTACTTC
CDR3aa: CASSLGTGLYEQYF

d_gene: NA
abundance: NA
len: 14
j_gene: TRBJ1-5
v_gene: TRBV6-5
CDR3nt: TGTGCCAGCAGTTATTCTCGTAGCAATCAGCCCCAGCATTTT
CDR3aa: CASSYSRSNQPQHF

d_gene: TRBD1
abundance: NA
len: 13
j_gene: TRBJ2-7
v_gene: TRBV5-8
CDR3nt: TGTGCCAGCAGGCGACAGGGGAGCGACGAGCAGTACTTC
CDR3aa: CASRRQGSDEQYF

d_gene: TRBD1
abundance: NA
len: 17
j_gene: TRBJ1-3
v_gene: TRBV19
CDR3nt: TGTGCCAGTAGTATATCATCCCGCCAAGGGGGCGGAAACACCATATATTTT
CDR3aa: CASSISSRQGGGNTIYF

d_gene: NA
abundance: few
len: 11
j_gene: TRBJ2-7
v_gene: TRBV7-2
CDR3nt: TGTGCCAGCAGCTTCGCCTACGAGCAGTACTTC
CDR3aa: CASSFAYEQYF

d_gene: TRBD2
abundance: NA
len: 15
j_gene: TRBJ2-2
v_gene: TRBV4-3
CDR3nt: TGCGCCAGCAGCCCCGTGGGACTAGTCGACGGGGAGCTGTTTTTT
CDR3aa: CASSPVGLVDGELFF

d_gene: TRBD1
abundance: NA
len: 17
j_gene: TRBJ2-2
v_gene: TRBV5-6
CDR3nt: TGTGCCAGCAGCTTACTTAGCTTATACAGGGGAACCGGGGAGCTGTTTTTT
CDR3aa: CASSLLSLYRGTGELFF

d_gene: NA
abundance: NA
len: 14
j_gene: TRBJ1-2
v_gene: TRBV21-1
CDR3nt: TGTGCCAGCAGCAGGGGTCGGGGAGACTATGGCTACACCTTC
CDR3aa: CASSRGRGDYGYTF

d_gene: TRBD1
abundance: NA
len: 15
j_gene: TRBJ2-7
v_gene: TRBV5-5
CDR3nt: TGTGCCAGCAGCGACCGGGACAGCAACTCCTACGAGCAGTACTTC
CDR3aa: CASSDRDSNSYEQYF

d_gene: TRBD1
abundance: medium-sized
len: 14
j_gene: TRBJ1-2
v_gene: TRBV5-4
CDR3nt: TGTGCCAGCAGCCCCGACAGGGGGCTGGGAGGCTACACCTTC
CDR3aa: CASSPDRGLGGYTF

d_gene: NA
abundance: NA
len: 14
j_gene: TRBJ1-6
v_gene: TRBV6-1
CDR3nt: TGTGCCAGCAGTGAAATCGGGAACAATTCACCCCTCCACTTT
CDR3aa: CASSEIGNNSPLHF

d_gene: TRBD1
abundance: NA
len: 13
j_gene: TRBJ1-2
v_gene: TRBV19
CDR3nt: TGTGCCAGTACCCGGGACAGGCAGGGTGGCTACACCTTC
CDR3aa: CASTRDRQGGYTF

d_gene: NA
abundance: NA
len: 13
j_gene: TRBJ1-1
v_gene: TRBV14
CDR3nt: TGTGCCAGCACCCTCCTTACCTCCGGGGAAGCTTTCTTT
CDR3aa: CASTLLTSGEAFF

d_gene: NA
abundance: NA
len: 14
j_gene: TRBJ1-1
v_gene: TRBV5-4
CDR3nt: TGTGCCAGCAGCTTACGGGAGGCCAGGGCTGAAGCTTTCTTT
CDR3aa: CASSLREARAEAFF

d_gene: NA
abundance: NA
len: 12
j_gene: TRBJ2-2
v_gene: TRBV6-5
CDR3nt: TGTGCCACGGGAACCGACACCGGGGAGCTGTTTTTT
CDR3aa: CATGTDTGELFF

d_gene: NA
abundance: NA
len: 14
j_gene: TRBJ2-3
v_gene: TRBV5-4
CDR3nt: TGTGCCAGCAGCTTAGGGACATCTACAGATACGCAGTATTTT
CDR3aa: CASSLGTSTDTQYF

d_gene: TRBD1
abundance: NA
len: 15
j_gene: TRBJ1-2
v_gene: TRBV6-5
CDR3nt: TGTGCCAGCAGTTACTGGGGACAGGGGGCGGATGGCTACACCTTC
CDR3aa: CASSYWGQGADGYTF

d_gene: TRBD2
abundance: NA
len: 18
j_gene: TRBJ2-1
v_gene: TRBV19
CDR3nt: TGTGCCAGTAGTACAACTAAAACGGCTAGCGGTACCTACAATGAGCAGTTCTTC
CDR3aa: CASSTTKTASGTYNEQFF

d_gene: NA
abundance: NA
len: 14
j_gene: TRBJ1-1
v_gene: TRBV5-5
CDR3nt: TGTGCCAGCAGCCAGCGATGGAGGAACACTGAAGCTTTCTTT
CDR3aa: CASSQRWRNTEAFF

d_gene: NA
abundance: NA
len: 13
j_gene: TRBJ1-1
v_gene: TRBV5-1
CDR3nt: TGCGCCAGCAGCTTAAACTTGAACACTGAAGCTTTCTTT
CDR3aa: CASSLNLNTEAFF

d_gene: TRBD1
abundance: NA
len: 15
j_gene: TRBJ2-7
v_gene: TRBV29-1
CDR3nt: TGCAGCGTTGTTTTGCCGGACAGGCCGGCCTACGAGCAGTACTTC
CDR3aa: CSVVLPDRPAYEQYF

d_gene: NA
abundance: NA
len: 15
j_gene: TRBJ2-3
v_gene: TRBV2
CDR3nt: TGTGCGAGTTCAGGAGGGAGCGTTAGCACAGATACGCAGTATTTT
CDR3aa: CASSGGSVSTDTQYF